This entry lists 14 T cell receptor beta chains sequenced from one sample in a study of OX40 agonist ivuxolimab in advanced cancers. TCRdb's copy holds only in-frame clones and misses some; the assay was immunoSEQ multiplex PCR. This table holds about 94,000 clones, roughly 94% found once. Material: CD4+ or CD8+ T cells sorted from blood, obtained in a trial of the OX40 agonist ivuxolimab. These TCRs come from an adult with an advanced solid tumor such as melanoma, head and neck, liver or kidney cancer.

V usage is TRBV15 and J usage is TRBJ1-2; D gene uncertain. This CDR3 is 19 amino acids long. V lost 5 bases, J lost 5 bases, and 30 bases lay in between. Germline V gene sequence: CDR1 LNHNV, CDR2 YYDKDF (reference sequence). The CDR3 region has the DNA TGTGCCACCAGCTTTCGGGCCAGGACGACACCCATAGATATATATGGCTACACCTTC. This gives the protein CATSFRARTTPIDIYGYTF.

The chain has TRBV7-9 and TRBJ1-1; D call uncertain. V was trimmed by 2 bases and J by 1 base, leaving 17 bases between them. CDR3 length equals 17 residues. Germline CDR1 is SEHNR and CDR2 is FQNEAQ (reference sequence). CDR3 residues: CASSLPGPLQKNTEAFF. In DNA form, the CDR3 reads TGTGCCAGCAGCTTACCCGGACCCCTGCAAAAGAACACTGAAGCTTTCTTT.

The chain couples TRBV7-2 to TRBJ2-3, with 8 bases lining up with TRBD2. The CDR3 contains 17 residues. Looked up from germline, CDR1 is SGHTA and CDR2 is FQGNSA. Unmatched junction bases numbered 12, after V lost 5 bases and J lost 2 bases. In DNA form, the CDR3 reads TGTGCCAGCAGCCCAACTTCAACTAGCGGATACACAGATACGCAGTATTTT. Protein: CASSPTSTSGYTDTQYF.

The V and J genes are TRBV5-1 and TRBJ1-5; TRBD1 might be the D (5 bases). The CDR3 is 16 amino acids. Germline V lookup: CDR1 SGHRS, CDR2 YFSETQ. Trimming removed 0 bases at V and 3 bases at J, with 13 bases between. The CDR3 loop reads CASSLGAQDYNQPQHF. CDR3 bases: TGCGCCAGCAGCTTGGGGGCACAGGACTACAATCAGCCCCAGCATTTT.

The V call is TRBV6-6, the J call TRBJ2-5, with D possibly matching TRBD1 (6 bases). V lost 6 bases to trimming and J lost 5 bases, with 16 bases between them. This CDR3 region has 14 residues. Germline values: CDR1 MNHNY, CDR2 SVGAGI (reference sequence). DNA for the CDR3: TGTGCCAGCAGCCGTCTGACAGGTTTTGAGACCCAGTACTTC. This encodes CASSRLTGFETQYF.

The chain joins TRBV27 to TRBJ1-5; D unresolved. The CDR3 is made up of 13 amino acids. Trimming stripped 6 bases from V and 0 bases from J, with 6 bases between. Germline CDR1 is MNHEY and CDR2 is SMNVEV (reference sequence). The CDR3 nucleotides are TGTGCCAGCAGAACTCATAGCAATCAGCCCCAGCATTTT. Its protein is CASRTHSNQPQHF.

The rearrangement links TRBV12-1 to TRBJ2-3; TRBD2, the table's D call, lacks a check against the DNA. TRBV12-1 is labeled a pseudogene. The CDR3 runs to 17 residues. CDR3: CASSFWAGFRNTDTQYF. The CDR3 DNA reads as TGTGCCAGCAGCTTTTGGGCGGGATTCCGAAACACAGATACGCAGTATTTT.

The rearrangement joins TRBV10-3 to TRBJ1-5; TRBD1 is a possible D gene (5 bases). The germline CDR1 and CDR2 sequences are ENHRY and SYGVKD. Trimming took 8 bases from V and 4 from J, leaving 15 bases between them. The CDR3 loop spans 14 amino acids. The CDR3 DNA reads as TGTGCCATCGCATCGGACATAGGGAATCAGCCCCAGCATTTT. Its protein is CAIASDIGNQPQHF.

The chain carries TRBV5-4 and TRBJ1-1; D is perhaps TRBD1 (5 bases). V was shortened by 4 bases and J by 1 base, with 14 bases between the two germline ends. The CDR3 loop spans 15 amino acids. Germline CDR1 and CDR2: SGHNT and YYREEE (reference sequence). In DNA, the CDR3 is TGTGCCAGCAGCCGGGGTGGGGGTACGAACACTGAAGCTTTCTTT. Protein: CASSRGGGTNTEAFF. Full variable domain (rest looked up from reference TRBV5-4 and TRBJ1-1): ETGVTQSPTHLIKTRGQQVTLRCSSQSGHNTVSWYQQALGQGPQFIFQYYREEENGRGNFPPRFSGLQFPNYSSELNVNALELDDSALYLCASSRGGGTNTEAFFGQGTRLTVV.

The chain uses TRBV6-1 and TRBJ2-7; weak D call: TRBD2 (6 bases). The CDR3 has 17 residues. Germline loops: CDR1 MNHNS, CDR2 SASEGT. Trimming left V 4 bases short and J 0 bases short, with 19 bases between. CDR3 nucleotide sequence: TGTGCCAGCAGTGCGCGGGGCCCTGGCGGAGGCTCCTACGAGCAGTACTTC. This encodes CASSARGPGGGSYEQYF.

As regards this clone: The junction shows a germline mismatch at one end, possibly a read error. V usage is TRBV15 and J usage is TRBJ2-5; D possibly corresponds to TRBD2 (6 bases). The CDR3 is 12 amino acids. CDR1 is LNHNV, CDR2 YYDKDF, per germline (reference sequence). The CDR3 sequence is CATSRDMGGRDF. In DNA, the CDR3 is TGTGCCACCAGCAGAGATATGGGAGGACGGGACTTC. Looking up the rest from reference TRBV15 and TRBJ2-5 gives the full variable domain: DAMVIQNPRYQVTQFGKPVTLSCSQTLNHNVMYWYQQKSSQAPKLLFHYYDKDFNNEADTPDNFQSRRPNTSFCFLDIRSPGLGDTAMYLCATSRDMGGRDFGPGTRLLVL.

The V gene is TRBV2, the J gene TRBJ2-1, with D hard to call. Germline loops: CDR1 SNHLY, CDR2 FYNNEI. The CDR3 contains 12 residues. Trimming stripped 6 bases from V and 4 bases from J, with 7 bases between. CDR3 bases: TGTGCCAGCAGAGGCGAGTACAATGAGCAGTTCTTC. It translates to CASRGEYNEQFF.

Here the CDR3 DNA reads TGTGCCAGCAGCCTTAGGGGGGTAAGGGACAATGAGCAGTTCTTC. The encoded protein is CASSLRGVRDNEQFF. This chain joins TRBV5-4 and TRBJ2-1, with D perhaps given as TRBD1 or TRBD2 (6 bases each). CDR1 SGHNT and CDR2 YYREEE come from the germline V gene (reference sequence). V was pared by 4 bases and J by 5 bases, with 16 bases between. This CDR3 has 15 amino acids.

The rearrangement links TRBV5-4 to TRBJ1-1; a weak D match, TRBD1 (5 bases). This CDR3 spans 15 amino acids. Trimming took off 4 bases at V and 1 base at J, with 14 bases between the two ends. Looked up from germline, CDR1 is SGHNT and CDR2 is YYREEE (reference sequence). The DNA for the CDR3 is TGTGCCAGCAGCCCCCCGGGGCCCCGGAACACTGAAGCTTTCTTT. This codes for CASSPPGPRNTEAFF.